The 27 T cell receptor beta chains given below trace back to one sample, sequenced in a study of shared clonotypes between healthy human individuals. TCRdb keeps only in-frame clones here, not all; method: immunoSEQ multiplex PCR. The table shows roughly 380,000 clones, with 90% to 98% occurring only once. Input material: memory CD8+ T cells sorted from blood. Sample subset: CD45RO+ cells pooled with CCR7-negative TemRA cells. These receptors were obtained from a man aged 25 to 40 in good health.

The chain has TRBV5-4 and TRBJ2-1; D possibly corresponds to TRBD2 (8 bases). Germline CDR1 and CDR2: SGHNT and YYREEE (reference sequence). The CDR3 totals 15 residues. Trimming cost V 0 bases and J 5 bases, with 12 bases left between them. CDR3 DNA: TGTGCCAGCAGCTTGGCGGGAGGGGGCCACAATGAGCAGTTCTTC. Its protein is CASSLAGGGHNEQFF.

The gene calls are TRBV30 and TRBJ2-2; the D gene is possibly TRBD2 (5 bases). Germline-derived CDR1 and CDR2 are GTSNPN and SVGIG (reference sequence). The CDR3 has 14 amino acids. V lost 4 bases and J 5 bases, leaving 14 bases between the germline ends. Here the CDR3 reads CAWIPGKVTGELFF. In DNA, the CDR3 is TGTGCCTGGATACCGGGGAAAGTTACCGGGGAGCTGTTTTTT.

The chain couples TRBV11-2 to TRBJ1-4, with 9 bases that match TRBD1. This CDR3 has 19 amino acids. The trim removed 5 bases at V and 4 bases at J, leaving 17 bases unmatched. Germline V gene data show CDR1 as SGHAT and CDR2 as FQNNGV. The CDR3 DNA follows: TGTGCCAGCAGCACACCTCCGGGACAGGGACCCTTTCTTAATGAAAAACTGTTTTTT. It translates to CASSTPPGQGPFLNEKLFF.

The chain links TRBV9 to TRBJ2-3; TRBD2 is a possible D gene (5 bases). CDR3 length: 16 amino acids. Germline lookup yields CDR1 SGDLS and CDR2 YYNGEE. V shed 4 bases and J shed 0 bases, with 15 bases lying between them. The CDR3 bases are TGTGCCAGCAGCCCGAGACTATTATCTAGCACAGATACGCAGTATTTT. Amino acids: CASSPRLLSSTDTQYF. The complete variable domain, with remaining parts taken from reference TRBV9 and TRBJ2-3, reads DSGVTQTPKHLITATGQRVTLRCSPRSGDLSVYWYQQSLDQGLQFLIQYYNGEERAKGNILERFSAQQFPDLHSELNLSSLELGDSALYFCASSPRLLSSTDTQYFGPGTRLTVL.

This chain uses TRBV11-2 with TRBJ2-7; D perhaps matches TRBD2 (6 bases). Germline CDR1 is SGHAT and CDR2 is FQNNGV. CDR3 length: 16 amino acids. Trimming took off 5 bases at V and 4 bases at J, with 21 bases between the two ends. DNA of the CDR3: TGTGCCAGCAGCCCATCGGGTGGGAGGAGGGGATACGAGCAGTACTTC. Its translation: CASSPSGGRRGYEQYF.

Remarks on this clone: Other DNA variants within this sample encode the same CDR3. This chain connects TRBV9 to TRBJ2-5; D possibly corresponds to TRBD2 (5 bases). The germline V and J ends were trimmed by 0 bases and 5 bases, with 5 bases remaining between them. The CDR3 covers 12 residues. Germline loops: CDR1 SGDLS, CDR2 YYNGEE. This chain's CDR3 is CASSVAGETQYF. The CDR3, as DNA: TGTGCCAGCAGCGTAGCGGGGGAGACCCAGTACTTC. The full variable domain, completed using reference TRBV9 and TRBJ2-5, is DSGVTQTPKHLITATGQRVTLRCSPRSGDLSVYWYQQSLDQGLQFLIQYYNGEERAKGNILERFSAQQFPDLHSELNLSSLELGDSALYFCASSVAGETQYFGPGTRLLVL.

This chain links TRBV29-1 with TRBJ1-2; maybe TRBD1 (6 bases). The V gene lost 7 bases and the J gene lost 4 bases, with 16 bases spanning the gap. Germline V gene sequence: CDR1 SQVTM, CDR2 ANQGSEA. The CDR3 runs to 13 residues. CDR3: CSARGQAGYGYTF. CDR3 in DNA: TGCAGCGCCCGGGGGCAGGCAGGCTATGGCTACACCTTC.

With respect to this clone: Other nucleotide sequences in the sample specify the same CDR3. The J gene is TRBJ2-7, the V gene TRBV11-2; D unresolved. In germline, CDR1 is SGHAT, CDR2 FQNNGV. The CDR3 sequence is 11 residues long. The ends were cut back, 4 bases at V and 3 bases at J, with 4 bases in the middle. This chain's CDR3 is CASSSFYEQYF. The CDR3 DNA is TGTGCCAGCAGCTCTTTCTACGAGCAGTACTTC.

V gene TRBV5-5 combines with J gene TRBJ1-1, with TRBD1 as a possible D gene (5 bases). The CDR3 is made up of 15 amino acids. Germline CDR1 SGHKS, CDR2 YYEKEE (reference sequence). V gave up 4 bases and J gave up 6 bases, with 19 bases separating them. CDR3 DNA: TGTGCCAGCAGCGCGCTTCCAGGGAGGTCGGCTGAAGCTTTCTTT. It codes for CASSALPGRSAEAFF. Looking up the rest from reference TRBV5-5 and TRBJ1-1 gives the full variable domain: DAGVTQSPTHLIKTRGQQVTLRCSPISGHKSVSWYQQVLGQGPQFIFQYYEKEERGRGNFPDRFSARQFPNYSSELNVNALLLGDSALYLCASSALPGRSAEAFFGQGTRLTVV.

The chain carries TRBV5-6 and TRBJ2-5, with a possible D match to TRBD2 (5 bases). The CDR3 length is 17 residues. The germline V gene encodes CDR1 SGHDT and CDR2 YYEEEE. Trimming pared 1 base from V and 3 bases from J, leaving 19 bases between. The CDR3 DNA follows: TGTGCCAGCAGCTTGCGGGGTACCTACGGGTTAGAAGAGACCCAGTACTTC. As protein: CASSLRGTYGLEETQYF.

The chain uses TRBV30 and TRBJ2-5; D not certain. The CDR3 is made up of 12 amino acids. The V gene lost 3 bases and the J gene lost 4 bases, with 9 bases spanning the gap. CDR1 GTSNPN and CDR2 SVGIG come from the germline V gene (reference sequence). DNA for the CDR3: TGTGCCTGGAGAGGGATCGGAGAGACCCAGTACTTC. Translating it yields CAWRGIGETQYF. The whole variable domain, filled in from reference TRBV30 and TRBJ2-5, reads SQTIHQWPATLVQPVGSPLSLECTVEGTSNPNLYWYRQAAGRGLQLLFYSVGIGQISSEVPQNLSASRPQDRQFILSSKKLLLSDSGFYLCAWRGIGETQYFGPGTRLLVL.

DNA of the CDR3: TGCAGCGTTGCTAGGGGTACGCAGTATTTT. Protein sequence: CSVARGTQYF. The chain is built from TRBV29-1 and TRBJ2-3, with D perhaps matching TRBD1 (5 bases). The CDR3 has 10 residues. Trimming pared 4 bases from V and 8 bases from J, leaving 7 bases between. Germline V gives CDR1 SQVTM, CDR2 ANQGSEA.

The chain employs TRBV27 and TRBJ2-3; 8 bases map to TRBD1. The V segment lost 5 bases and the J segment 7 bases; nucleotides outside the gene matches: 14. The germline CDR1 and CDR2 sequences are MNHEY and SMNVEV (reference sequence). The CDR3 is 16 amino acids. CDR3 bases: TGTGCCAGCAGTGATACACGACCGACAGGGGTAAATACGCAGTATTTT. Translated: CASSDTRPTGVNTQYF.

This chain links TRBV5-6 with TRBJ2-5, with D possibly being TRBD1 (5 bases). CDR1 SGHDT and CDR2 YYEEEE come from the germline V gene. The CDR3 has 18 residues. Trimming shortened V by 2 bases and J by 3 bases, and 23 bases separated the two germline ends. Here the CDR3 reads CASSFSPGHYTSKETQYF. CDR3 DNA: TGTGCCAGCAGCTTCAGTCCAGGACATTATACCTCGAAAGAGACCCAGTACTTC. Full variable domain (outside the CDR3, taken from reference TRBV5-6 and TRBJ2-5): DAGVTQSPTHLIKTRGQQVTLRCSPKSGHDTVSWYQQALGQGPQFIFQYYEEEERQRGNFPDRFSGHQFPNYSSELNVNALLLGDSALYLCASSFSPGHYTSKETQYFGPGTRLLVL.

The V call is TRBV2, the J call TRBJ2-7; no clear D. Trimming cost V 2 bases and J 4 bases, with 6 bases left between them. The CDR3 has 12 amino acids. Germline lookup yields CDR1 SNHLY and CDR2 FYNNEI. The CDR3 loop reads CASSEYIYEQYF. In DNA, the CDR3 is TGTGCCAGCAGTGAATATATTTACGAGCAGTACTTC.

This clone was counted a single time. CDR3 sequence: CASSESNRGGGYTF. The CDR3 nucleotides are TGTGCCAGCAGTGAGAGCAACAGGGGCGGGGGCTACACCTTC. V usage is TRBV28 and J usage is TRBJ1-2; the match to TRBD1 covers 7 bases. J was trimmed by 8 bases and V by 5 bases; bases with no gene match: 11. Germline CDR1 MDHEN, CDR2 SYDVKM. The CDR3 length is 14 residues.

V gene TRBV6-6 combines with J gene TRBJ1-4; D uncertain. CDR1 is MNHNY and CDR2 is SVGAGI in the germline V gene (reference sequence). The V and J ends lost 4 bases and 8 bases respectively, with 11 bases between them. The CDR3 has 13 amino acids. The DNA for the CDR3 is TGTGCCAGCAGTTTGGTCCTCGCAGAAAAACTGTTTTTT. As protein: CASSLVLAEKLFF.

The chain carries TRBV28 and TRBJ2-3, with 12 bases lining up with TRBD1. V lost 6 bases and J lost 6; bases outside the gene matches: 10. The CDR3 is 16 residues long. In germline, CDR1 is MDHEN, CDR2 SYDVKM. DNA for the CDR3: TGTGCCAGCAGGAGGACCGGGACAGGGGGCTTCGATACGCAGTATTTT. This encodes CASRRTGTGGFDTQYF.

The V gene is TRBV5-5, the J gene TRBJ1-2; 8 positions match TRBD1. Germline CDR1 and CDR2: SGHKS and YYEKEE (reference sequence). V shed 2 bases and J 7 bases; nucleotides not matched to a gene: 10. The CDR3 spans 15 residues. The CDR3: CASSLIPTGAGGYTF. The CDR3 DNA is TGTGCCAGCAGCTTAATCCCGACAGGGGCTGGTGGCTACACCTTC.

The chain employs TRBV5-4 and TRBJ1-1; no firm D call. Germline assignment: CDR1 SGHNT and CDR2 YYREEE (reference sequence). Trimming shortened V by 0 bases and J by 0 bases, and 3 bases separated the two germline ends. CDR3 length: 13 amino acids. CDR3 amino acids: CASSLELNTEAFF. CDR3 nucleotide sequence: TGTGCCAGCAGCTTGGAACTGAACACTGAAGCTTTCTTT.

The chain uses TRBV5-3 and TRBJ2-2; D gene ambiguous. TRBV5-3 is an ORF for which the function is uncertain. This CDR3 is built from 16 residues. V lost 4 bases and J lost 2, with 15 bases in between. For the CDR3, the DNA is TGTGCCAGAAGCCCCACGCCGGTCTCCAACACCGGGGAGCTGTTTTTT. Its translation is CARSPTPVSNTGELFF.

This clone was seen just once. The CDR3 region is CASSEYGGRDTGELFF. CDR3 sequence (DNA): TGTGCCAGCAGTGAATATGGCGGGAGGGACACCGGGGAGCTGTTTTTT. The chain recombines TRBV25-1 with TRBJ2-2; 9 nucleotides agree with TRBD2. CDR3 length: 16 amino acids. V was clipped by 0 bases and J by 3 bases; unmatched bases: 2. Germline-derived CDR1 and CDR2 are MGHDK and SYGVNS.

This chain uses TRBV13 with TRBJ2-7, with D possibly being TRBD2 (5 bases). Trimming removed 6 bases at V and 0 bases at J, with 12 bases between. Germline V CDR1 and CDR2: PRHDT, FYEKMQ (reference sequence). CDR3 size: 14 residues. DNA for the CDR3: TGTGCCAGCAGGACGACGGGAAGCTCCTACGAGCAGTACTTC. It encodes CASRTTGSSYEQYF.

The V and J genes are TRBV19 and TRBJ1-5; no reliable D call. The V end lost 2 bases, the J end lost 2 bases, and 4 bases lay between the germline ends. CDR1 and CDR2 from the germline V gene are LNHDA and SQIVND (reference sequence). CDR3 length: 13 amino acids. For the CDR3, the DNA is TGTGCCAGTAGTATAACTGGCAATCAGCCCCAGCATTTT. Protein: CASSITGNQPQHF. Using reference TRBV19 and TRBJ1-5 for the parts outside the CDR3, the full variable domain is DGGITQSPKYLFRKEGQNVTLSCEQNLNHDAMYWYRQDPGQGLRLIYYSQIVNDFQKGDIAEGYSVSREKKESFPLTVTSAQKNPTAFYLCASSITGNQPQHFGDGTRLSIL.

The CDR3 region has the DNA TGCGCCAGCAGCTTGTCCGCTAGATCCTACGAGCAGTACTTC. This gives the protein CASSLSARSYEQYF. The chain combines TRBV5-1 with TRBJ2-7, with no clear D. The ends were cut back, 1 base at V and 1 base at J, with 9 bases in the middle. The germline V gene encodes CDR1 SGHRS and CDR2 YFSETQ. CDR3 length: 14 residues.

The chain combines TRBV2 with TRBJ2-7; 7 bases align to TRBD2. Germline V gives CDR1 SNHLY, CDR2 FYNNEI. V was clipped by 6 bases and J by 0 bases; unmatched bases: 11. The CDR3 is made up of 16 amino acids. CDR3: CASRAPSGGSSYEQYF. The CDR3 nucleotides read TGTGCCAGCAGGGCTCCTAGCGGAGGCAGCTCCTACGAGCAGTACTTC.

The chain links TRBV5-6 to TRBJ2-1; D is unresolved. V was trimmed by 5 bases and J by 4 bases, leaving 19 bases between them. The germline V gene encodes CDR1 SGHDT and CDR2 YYEEEE. This CDR3 contains 16 residues. As DNA, the CDR3 is TGTGCCAGCAGTTTCCGCATCGGTACCCTTTACAATGAGCAGTTCTTC. This codes for CASSFRIGTLYNEQFF.